This TCR beta chain was sequenced for a study of beta chain features in type 1 diabetes. Study outcomes and limitations: Naive, central memory and Treg TCRB repertoires seemed to resemble each other more closely in patients than they did in healthy donors. For type 1 diabetes patients, VDJ junctions showed fewer insertions and more deletions.

Reverse transcription of all isolated RNA meant that expressed TCRB transcripts were sequenced. Repertoires were generated with immunoSEQ multiplex PCR, while TCRdb's copy carries only in-frame clones and drops some. Counted here are about 450,000 clones, approximately 10% occurring once; the ten biggest clones make up approximately 0.05%. With respect to this clone: Antigen unknown.

This CDR3 contains 18 residues. V was shortened by 6 bases and J by 0 bases, with 21 bases between the two germline ends. In germline, CDR1 is MNHEY, CDR2 SMNVEV (reference sequence). Sequenced sample: naive CD4+ T cells from blood. The chain joins TRBV27 to TRBJ2-1; TRBD1 or TRBD2 may be the D gene (6 bases each). This TCR derives from a woman between 18 and 29 years old in good health. The CDR3 spells CASSPGGDWRSSYNEQFF. CDR3 nucleotide sequence: TGTGCCAGCAGCCCCGGGGGCGACTGGAGAAGCTCCTACAATGAGCAGTTCTTC.